One sample yielded the 20 T cell receptor beta chains listed below, sequenced in a study of T cells in Graves' hyperthyroidism and ophthalmopathy. Regions amplified from RNA transcripts were the TCR beta CDR3 regions. HTBI primers drove first-round RT-PCR of the TCR CDR3. TCRdb re-derived calls from the multiplex PCR reads in MiXCR, one entry per CDR3 protein. The sample holds a few hundred thousand distinct CDR3 sequences; approximately 23% are singletons and the top ten take less than 65%. Sequencing input: blood. All receptors derive from a woman aged 70-85 years with Graves' ophthalmopathy.

This clonotype was seen a handful of times. The rearrangement links TRBV11-2 to TRBJ1-2, with D maybe TRBD1 (5 bases). CDR1 and CDR2 (germline): SGHAT, FQNNGV. The CDR3 length is 14 residues. Trimming left V 6 bases short and J 0 bases short, with 11 bases between. The CDR3 loop is CASSRGSPNYGYTF. The CDR3 nucleotides read TGTGCCAGCAGTAGGGGTTCCCCTAACTATGGCTACACCTTC.

As for this clonotype: A single base separates this from a much larger clone, so it may be a read error. The V and J genes are TRBV20-1 and TRBJ1-1; D may be TRBD1 (5 bases). Germline V gene lookup returns CDR1 DFQATT and CDR2 SNEGSKA (reference sequence). CDR3 length: 14 residues. CDR3 DNA: TGCAGTGCTAGAGTTGCAGGGTCCGCCACTGAAGATTTCTTT. Amino acids: CSARVAGSATEDFF.

This clonotype was seen ten or more times. The chain combines TRBV2 with TRBJ2-3; D gene ambiguous. The CDR3 has 14 residues. The germline V gene encodes CDR1 SNHLY and CDR2 FYNNEI. V lost 7 bases, J lost 3 bases, and 14 bases lay in between. CDR3: CASTRNAGTDTQYF. The CDR3 DNA follows: TGTGCCAGCACAAGAAATGCTGGGACAGATACGCAGTATTTT.

The chain carries TRBV20-1 and TRBJ2-7; 12 bases fit TRBD2. The CDR3 is made up of 15 amino acids. Trimming removed 6 bases from V and 3 bases from J; junction bases left unmatched: 9. From germline, CDR1 is DFQATT and CDR2 SNEGSKA (reference sequence). The CDR3 spells CSATGTSGFIYEQYF. The CDR3 DNA follows: TGCAGTGCCACCGGGACTAGCGGGTTTATCTACGAGCAGTACTTC.

This clonotype was counted only a few times. The chain recombines TRBV10-3 with TRBJ1-4, with 7 nucleotides matching TRBD1. The CDR3 contains 11 residues. V shed 6 bases and J 12 bases; nucleotides not matched to a gene: 4. The germline V gene has CDR1 ENHRY and CDR2 SYGVKD. The CDR3 DNA reads as TGTGCCATCAGCAGGGGGGAGCAACTGTTTTTT. This gives the protein CAISRGEQLFF.

This clonotype was counted a few times. This chain links TRBV10-3 with TRBJ2-3, with 7 bases lining up with TRBD1. The CDR3 has 14 amino acids. Germline trimming cut 8 bases from V and 4 bases from J; bases unmatched to any gene: 9. In germline, CDR1 is ENHRY, CDR2 SYGVKD. CDR3 loop: CAIASRQGSDTQYF. In nucleotides, the CDR3 is TGTGCCATCGCGTCTAGACAGGGATCAGATACGCAGTATTTT.

This clonotype has at least ten counts. The gene calls are TRBV19 and TRBJ2-5; 11 bases are shared with TRBD2. The germline CDR1 and CDR2 sequences are LNHDA and SQIVND (reference sequence). The CDR3 is made up of 15 amino acids. V trimming: 4 bases; J trimming: 5 bases; junction bases outside the gene matches: 6. This CDR3 is CASSKTSGTLETQYF. Here the CDR3 DNA reads TGTGCCAGTAGTAAGACTAGCGGGACGCTGGAGACCCAGTACTTC.

This clonotype was recorded many times. The genes are TRBV10-3 and TRBJ2-7; D not resolved. Germline CDR1 reads ENHRY; CDR2 reads SYGVKD. The CDR3 is 13 amino acids. Between the trimmed V and J ends, which lost 6 bases and 4 bases, there was a span of 13 bases. The CDR3 loop reads CAISLQVEYEQYF. The CDR3 bases are TGTGCCATCAGCTTGCAGGTGGAATACGAGCAGTACTTC.

This clonotype was counted between two and nine times. This sequence joins TRBV20-1 and TRBJ2-2; 13 bases match TRBD2. Germline V gives CDR1 DFQATT, CDR2 SNEGSKA (reference sequence). The CDR3 is 15 amino acids. J was trimmed by 3 bases and V by 6 bases; bases with no gene match: 4. The CDR3 nucleotides read TGCAGTGCGGGAGGACTAGCGGGAGACACCGGGGAGCTGTTTTTT. Protein product: CSAGGLAGDTGELFF.

Ten or more counts support this clonotype. The J gene is TRBJ2-3, the V gene TRBV12-3 or TRBV12-4; TRBD1 matches at 7 bases. The CDR3 contains 16 residues. V shed 3 bases and J 1 base; nucleotides not matched to a gene: 7. The CDR3 sequence: CASSFRTGVGTDTQYF. In nucleotides, the CDR3 is TGTGCCAGCAGTTTCCGAACAGGGGTTGGCACAGATACGCAGTATTTT.

This clonotype turned up a few times. This sequence joins TRBV30 and TRBJ1-3, with no clear D. V shed 0 bases and J shed 2 bases, with 8 bases lying between them. Looked up from germline, CDR1 is GTSNPN and CDR2 is SVGIG (reference sequence). The CDR3 is 14 amino acids. CDR3 nucleotide sequence: TGTGCCTGGAGTGTACGGGGAGCTGGAAACACCATATATTTT. This translates into CAWSVRGAGNTIYF. Supplemented by reference TRBV30 and TRBJ1-3, the full variable domain reads SQTIHQWPATLVQPVGSPLSLECTVEGTSNPNLYWYRQAAGRGLQLLFYSVGIGQISSEVPQNLSASRPQDRQFILSSKKLLLSDSGFYLCAWSVRGAGNTIYFGEGSWLTVV.

The chain links TRBV5-1 to TRBJ1-2; no reliable D call. V was clipped by 0 bases and J by 1 base, with 13 bases between them. CDR3 length: 16 residues. Germline V gene sequence: CDR1 SGHRS, CDR2 YFSETQ. The CDR3 reads CASSLDGSPRNYGYTF. The CDR3 DNA follows: TGCGCCAGCAGCTTGGACGGGTCACCCCGTAACTATGGCTACACCTTC.

This clonotype was seen more than once but under ten times. This sequence joins TRBV6-1 and TRBJ2-5; 12 positions agree with TRBD2. Trimming removed 5 bases from V and 4 bases from J; junction bases left unmatched: 8. The CDR3 covers 16 residues. Germline CDR1 MNHNS, CDR2 SASEGT. As DNA, the CDR3 is TGTGCCAGCAGTCAGCCGACTAGCGGGAGTGGAGAGACCCAGTACTTC. It yields the protein CASSQPTSGSGETQYF.

The V and J genes are TRBV29-1 and TRBJ2-7, with 9 nucleotides matching TRBD2. This CDR3 region has 17 residues. Germline V CDR1 and CDR2: SQVTM, ANQGSEA. With V trimmed by 0 bases and J by 6 bases, 15 bases remained unmatched. The CDR3 nucleotides are TGCAGCGTTGAAGATCTAGGAATAGCGGGAGCGGCTGGCGAGCAGTACTTC. Residues: CSVEDLGIAGAAGEQYF.

This chain connects TRBV19 to TRBJ2-2, with D unresolved. Trimming took 6 bases from V and 0 from J, leaving 8 bases between them. Germline V gives CDR1 LNHDA, CDR2 SQIVND (reference sequence). The CDR3 sequence is 14 residues long. The CDR3 DNA reads TGTGCCAGTAGCAACAGACCGAACACCGGGGAGCTGTTTTTT. Its protein product is CASSNRPNTGELFF.

This clonotype was seen many times. The rearrangement uses TRBV10-3 and TRBJ1-1, with 7 bases that match TRBD1. V trimming: 0 bases; J trimming: 4 bases; junction bases outside the gene matches: 5. The CDR3 extends over 15 amino acids. The germline gives CDR1 ENHRY, CDR2 SYGVKD. CDR3: CAISESTTGVTEAFF. The CDR3 coding sequence is TGTGCCATCAGTGAGTCGACAACAGGGGTCACTGAAGCTTTCTTT.

The chain links TRBV10-3 to TRBJ2-3; the D is unclear. The CDR3 length is 14 residues. CDR1 is ENHRY and CDR2 is SYGVKD in the germline V gene. V was clipped by 2 bases and J by 2 bases, with 8 bases between them. The CDR3 protein is CAISEDSTTDTQYF. The CDR3 nucleotides are TGTGCCATCAGTGAGGACTCGACCACAGATACGCAGTATTTT.

The chain links TRBV12-5 to TRBJ1-6, with D possibly being TRBD1 (6 bases). V lost 1 base and J lost 0, with 16 bases in between. The V gene's germline CDR1 is LGHNT and CDR2 FRNRAP. The CDR3 has 19 residues. The CDR3 sequence: CASGLDRERTSSYNSPLHF. In DNA form, the CDR3 reads TGTGCTAGTGGTTTGGACAGGGAGCGAACGAGCTCCTATAATTCACCCCTCCACTTT.

This clonotype occurred a few times. V and J are TRBV19 and TRBJ2-2; TRBD1 matches at 8 bases. After removal of 3 bases from V and 7 bases from J, the junction contained 7 bases not matched to a gene. In germline, CDR1 is LNHDA, CDR2 SQIVND (reference sequence). The CDR3 is 15 amino acids. The CDR3, as DNA: TGTGCCAGTAGTATTCGGACAGGGTCGGTCGGGGAGCTGTTTTTT. Its protein product is CASSIRTGSVGELFF.

This clonotype has a handful of counts. The V call is TRBV7-8, the J call TRBJ2-7; 7 nucleotides line up with TRBD1. The CDR3 consists of 13 residues. The trim removed 4 bases at V and 8 bases at J, leaving 8 bases unmatched. The V gene's germline CDR1 is SGHVS and CDR2 FQNEAQ. CDR3: CASSSRTGAQQYF. Here the CDR3 DNA reads TGTGCCAGCAGCTCTAGGACAGGCGCGCAGCAGTACTTC.